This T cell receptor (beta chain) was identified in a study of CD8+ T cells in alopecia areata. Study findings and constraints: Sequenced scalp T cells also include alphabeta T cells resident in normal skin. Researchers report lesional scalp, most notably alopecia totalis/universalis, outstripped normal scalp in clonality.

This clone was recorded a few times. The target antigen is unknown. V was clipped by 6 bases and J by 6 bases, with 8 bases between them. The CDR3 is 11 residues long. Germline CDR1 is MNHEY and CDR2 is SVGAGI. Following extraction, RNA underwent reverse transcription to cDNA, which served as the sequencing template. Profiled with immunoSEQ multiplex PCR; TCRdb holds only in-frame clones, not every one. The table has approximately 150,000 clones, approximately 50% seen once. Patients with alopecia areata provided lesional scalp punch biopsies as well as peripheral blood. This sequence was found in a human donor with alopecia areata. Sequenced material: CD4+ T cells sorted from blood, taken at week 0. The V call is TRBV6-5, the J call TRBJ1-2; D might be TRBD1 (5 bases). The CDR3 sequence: CASRWDHGYTF. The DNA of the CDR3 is TGTGCCAGCAGGTGGGACCATGGCTACACCTTC.